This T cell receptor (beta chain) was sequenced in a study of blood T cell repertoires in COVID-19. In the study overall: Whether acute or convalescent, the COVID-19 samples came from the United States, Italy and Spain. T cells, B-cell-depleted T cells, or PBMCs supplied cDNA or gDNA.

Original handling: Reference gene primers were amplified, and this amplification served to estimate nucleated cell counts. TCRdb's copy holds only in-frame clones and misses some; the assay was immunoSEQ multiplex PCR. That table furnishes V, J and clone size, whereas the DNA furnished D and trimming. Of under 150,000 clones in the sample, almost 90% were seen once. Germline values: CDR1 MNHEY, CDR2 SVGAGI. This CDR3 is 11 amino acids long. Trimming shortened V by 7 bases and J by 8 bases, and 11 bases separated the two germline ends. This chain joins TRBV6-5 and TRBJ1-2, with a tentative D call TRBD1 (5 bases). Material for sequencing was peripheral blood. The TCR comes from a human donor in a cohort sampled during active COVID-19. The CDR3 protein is CASMGGGGYTF. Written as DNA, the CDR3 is TGTGCCAGCATGGGGGGTGGGGGCTACACCTTC.